These 15 T cell receptor beta chains came from one sample sequenced in a study of cytomegalovirus exposure and HLA in healthy donors. Amplification used 60 Vbeta primers and 13 Jbeta primers. Some clones are missing from TCRdb's copy, which holds only in-frame ones; the method was immunoSEQ multiplex PCR. Of tens of thousands of clones in the sample, roughly 80% were seen once. Sequencing was carried out using PBMCs. The receptors come from a woman aged 25 to 39 in good health and CMV-seronegative.

This clone was found a few times. The V gene is TRBV5-1, the J gene TRBJ1-1; no firm D call. Germline CDR1 is SGHRS and CDR2 is YFSETQ. CDR3 length: 15 residues. V dropped 1 base and J dropped 4 bases, with 14 bases sitting between them. CDR3 coding DNA: TGCGCCAGCAGCTTGAAGGAAAACAGCATCACTGAAGCTTTCTTT. Translation: CASSLKENSITEAFF.

The chain joins TRBV5-8 to TRBJ1-1; D is undetermined. V shed 1 base and J shed 8 bases, with 21 bases lying between them. Germline V CDR1 and CDR2: SGHTS, YDEGEE. The CDR3 extends over 16 amino acids. The CDR3 spells CASSLSFPTTSSEAFF. CDR3 nucleotide sequence: TGTGCCAGCAGCTTGTCCTTTCCAACGACATCTTCGGAAGCTTTCTTT.

This chain connects TRBV7-8 to TRBJ1-1; tentatively, D is TRBD1 (5 bases). Trimming pared 3 bases from V and 7 bases from J, leaving 15 bases between. Germline loops: CDR1 SGHVS, CDR2 FQNEAQ. The CDR3 runs to 14 residues. The CDR3 sequence: CASSFQGREHEAFF. The DNA of the CDR3 is TGTGCCAGCAGCTTCCAGGGAAGGGAACATGAAGCTTTCTTT.

This rearrangement joins TRBV4-3 to TRBJ2-1; 9 bases match TRBD2. Germline lookup yields CDR1 LGHNA and CDR2 YSLEER. The V gene end was trimmed by 4 bases and the J gene end by 10 bases; junction bases not matched to a gene: 14. The CDR3 spans 16 residues. For the CDR3, the DNA is TGCGCCAGCAGCCCCTATACTAGCGGGCGGGTAAGGGAGCAGTTCTTC. Its translation: CASSPYTSGRVREQFF.

The chain is built from TRBV5-4 and TRBJ2-2; 9 nucleotides agree with TRBD1. Germline V gene lookup returns CDR1 SGHNT and CDR2 YYREEE (reference sequence). Germline trimming cut 7 bases from V and 6 bases from J; bases unmatched to any gene: 10. The CDR3 runs to 15 residues. The CDR3 nucleotides are TGTGCCAGCGGGCCGGGACAGGGATGGGCCGGGGAGCTGTTTTTT. It is translated as CASGPGQGWAGELFF.

This rearrangement joins TRBV15 to TRBJ2-4, with 7 bases aligning to TRBD1. Per germline, CDR1 LNHNV and CDR2 YYDKDF (reference sequence). The CDR3 sequence is 17 residues long. V shed 4 bases, J shed 0 bases, and the junction held 9 bases outside the gene matches. The CDR3 spells CATSTADRVKAKNIQYF. CDR3 nucleotides: TGTGCCACCAGCACTGCCGACAGGGTAAAAGCCAAAAACATTCAGTACTTC.

This rearrangement joins TRBV4-3 to TRBJ2-7, with D hard to call. CDR1 and CDR2 from the germline V gene are LGHNA and YSLEER. The CDR3 is 13 residues long. V lost 0 bases and J 6 bases, leaving 9 bases between the germline ends. The CDR3: CASSQDLSGEQYF. In nucleotides, the CDR3 is TGCGCCAGCAGCCAAGATCTTAGTGGCGAGCAGTACTTC.

This rearrangement joins TRBV11-2 to TRBJ1-6; TRBD1 aligns across 7 bases. Unmatched junction bases numbered 13, after V lost 5 bases and J lost 0 bases. Germline CDR1 and CDR2: SGHAT and FQNNGV. This CDR3 contains 19 residues. The CDR3 DNA is TGTGCCAGCAGCGTCGGACAGGTCCTTAGGAGCTCCTATAATTCACCCCTCCACTTT. Translating gives CASSVGQVLRSSYNSPLHF.

The chain has TRBV4-3 and TRBJ2-7; TRBD1 is a possible D gene (5 bases). Trimming stripped 2 bases from V and 6 bases from J, with 11 bases between. The V gene's germline CDR1 is LGHNA and CDR2 YSLEER. The CDR3 is 13 residues long. CDR3 sequence: CASSQTRTGEQYF. CDR3 DNA: TGCGCCAGCAGCCAAACCCGTACAGGCGAGCAGTACTTC.

The chain carries TRBV7-8 and TRBJ2-1; 9 positions agree with TRBD2. V was pared by 6 bases and J by 9 bases, with 9 bases of the junction left unmatched. CDR3 size: 14 residues. The germline V gene has CDR1 SGHVS and CDR2 FQNEAQ. The CDR3, as DNA: TGTGCCAGCAGGAGACTACGAGCGGGGGGTGAGCAGTTCTTC. It encodes CASRRLRAGGEQFF.

This clone was counted between two and nine times. The chain recombines TRBV6-6 with TRBJ1-1; tentatively, D is TRBD1 (5 bases). From germline, CDR1 is MNHNY and CDR2 SVGAGI (reference sequence). The CDR3 spans 13 residues. Trimming left V 5 bases short and J 1 base short, with 8 bases between. The CDR3 bases are TGTGCCAGCAGTACACAGGAGAACACTGAAGCTTTCTTT. This codes for CASSTQENTEAFF.

This chain links TRBV5-1 with TRBJ1-3; D call uncertain. CDR1 SGHRS and CDR2 YFSETQ come from the germline V gene. V shed 0 bases and J shed 2 bases, with 9 bases lying between them. This CDR3 region has 15 residues. The CDR3 DNA follows: TGCGCCAGCAGCTTGGGGGGAGGACCTGGAAACACCATATATTTT. The encoded protein is CASSLGGGPGNTIYF.

The chain employs TRBV5-4 and TRBJ1-2, with 8 bases identical to TRBD1. Germline CDR1 is SGHNT and CDR2 is YYREEE (reference sequence). V gave up 0 bases and J gave up 5 bases; unmatched junction bases: 9. CDR3 length: 16 residues. CDR3 sequence reads: CASSLGPGTGRYGYTF. As DNA, the CDR3 is TGTGCCAGCAGCTTGGGTCCCGGGACAGGACGATATGGCTACACCTTC.

CDR3 loop: CASSWGAGNTIYF. CDR3 nucleotides: TGTGCCAGCAGCTGGGGGGCTGGAAACACCATATATTTT. The chain joins TRBV7-2 to TRBJ1-3, with TRBD1 as a possible D gene (5 bases). The CDR3 contains 13 residues. The germline V and J ends were trimmed by 4 bases and 2 bases, with 6 bases remaining between them. Germline-derived CDR1 and CDR2 are SGHTA and FQGNSA.

This chain connects TRBV29-1 to TRBJ2-5; D may be TRBD2 (5 bases). The CDR3 extends over 12 amino acids. Germline CDR1 and CDR2: SQVTM and ANQGSEA. V was clipped by 6 bases and J by 5 bases, with 13 bases between them. CDR3 region: CSVAIERETQYF. The CDR3 DNA sequence: TGCAGCGTGGCCATTGAGCGGGAGACCCAGTACTTC.